These T cell receptor beta chains were read from a single sample in a study of blood T cell repertoires in COVID-19. Using immunoSEQ multiplex PCR, the repertoire was profiled, and TCRdb retains in-frame clones only, with some absent. The data hold 180,000 or so clones, with approximately 91% observed a single time. Sequenced material: peripheral blood. These receptors were taken from a man aged 18 to 30 with active or convalescent COVID-19. Both conserved end residues are part of each CDR3. A D gene is named only where the DNA matches it firmly. Clone size is stated in some rows and not others, as once, few, many or a class when expanded.

>TRBD1|TRBV5-1|TRBJ1-5|.
CASSPGAGGFQPQHF
TGCGCCAGCAGCCCTGGGGCAGGGGGTTTTCAGCCCCAGCATTTT
>TRBD2|TRBV5-6|TRBJ2-7|.
CASSLAPSGTYEQYF
TGTGCCAGCAGCTTGGCACCTAGCGGGACCTACGAGCAGTACTTC
>.|TRBV9|TRBJ2-7|.
CASSPRDFGYEQYF
TGTGCCAGCAGCCCCCGAGATTTTGGCTACGAGCAGTACTTC
>TRBD1|TRBV4-1|TRBJ2-5|.
CASSHPQGVGTQYF
TGCGCCAGCAGCCACCCGCAGGGGGTAGGGACCCAGTACTTC
>.|TRBV5-1|TRBJ1-2|.
CASSLGSRVGPDGYTF
TGCGCCAGCAGCTTGGGATCCAGGGTGGGTCCGGATGGCTACACCTTC
>TRBD1|TRBV18|TRBJ1-2|once
CASSLGRQGVRGHGYTF
TGTGCCAGCTCCCTTGGGCGGCAGGGGGTAAGAGGCCATGGCTACACCTTC
>TRBD1|TRBV5-6|TRBJ1-2|.
CASRGGTGGSNYGYTF
TGTGCCAGCCGGGGAGGGACAGGGGGCTCCAACTATGGCTACACCTTC
>TRBD1|TRBV27|TRBJ2-7|.
CASSRTGGSYEQYF
TGTGCCAGCAGTCGCACAGGGGGCTCCTACGAGCAGTACTTC
>TRBD1|TRBV4-2|TRBJ1-1|.
CASSQVSGTGNTEAFF
TGTGCCAGCAGCCAAGTTTCAGGGACAGGGAACACTGAAGCTTTCTTT
>TRBD2|TRBV5-4|TRBJ2-2|.
CASSLAASGTRVTGELFF
TGTGCCAGCAGCTTGGCGGCTAGCGGGACCAGAGTCACCGGGGAGCTGTTTTTT
>.|TRBV14|TRBJ1-3|.
CASSQDGAPGNTIYF
TGTGCCAGCAGCCAAGATGGAGCCCCTGGAAACACCATATATTTT
>TRBD2|TRBV19|TRBJ2-2|.
CASSMRRGASTGELFF
TGTGCCAGTAGTATGCGGCGGGGGGCGAGCACCGGGGAGCTGTTTTTT
>TRBD1|TRBV2|TRBJ1-4|.
CASSGQGVRNEKLFF
TGTGCCAGCAGTGGACAGGGGGTGCGGAATGAAAAACTGTTTTTT
>.|TRBV4-1|TRBJ2-1|.
CASSRPRLVRSYNEQFF
TGCGCCAGCAGCCGACCGAGGCTGGTTAGGTCCTACAATGAGCAGTTCTTC
>.|TRBV6-5|TRBJ1-1|.
CASSYGGNTEAFF
TGTGCCAGCAGTTACGGCGGAAACACTGAAGCTTTCTTT
>TRBD1|TRBV12-5|TRBJ1-1|.
CASGPHTGGGFTEAFF
TGTGCTAGTGGTCCCCATACAGGGGGCGGCTTCACTGAAGCTTTCTTT
>.|TRBV7-9|TRBJ2-1|once
CASSPMGVGNEQFF
TGTGCCAGCAGCCCGATGGGAGTCGGGAATGAGCAGTTCTTC
>.|TRBV10-1|TRBJ2-7|.
CASSESGGSGYEQYF
TGCGCCAGCAGTGAGTCAGGGGGAAGTGGCTACGAGCAGTACTTC
>.|TRBV19|TRBJ1-5|.
CASSIGLSRYQPQHF
TGTGCCAGTAGTATAGGTCTTTCGCGATATCAGCCCCAGCATTTT
>TRBD2|TRBV4-3|TRBJ2-1|once
CASSQGGLGGRPLDEQFF
TGCGCCAGCAGCCAAGGGGGTTTAGGCGGGAGGCCTCTGGATGAGCAGTTCTTC
>TRBD1|TRBV19|TRBJ2-7|.
CASKGTGESYEQYF
TGTGCCAGTAAAGGGACAGGGGAATCCTACGAGCAGTACTTC
>.|TRBV3-1/TRBV3-2|TRBJ2-4|.
CASSQDWAILAKNIQYF
TGTGCCAGCAGCCAAGATTGGGCAATTCTAGCCAAAAACATTCAGTACTTC
>TRBD1|TRBV9|TRBJ2-7|.
CASSDRDSPYYEQYF
TGTGCCAGCAGCGACCGGGACAGCCCTTACTACGAGCAGTACTTC
>TRBD2|TRBV7-2|TRBJ2-1|.
CASSSGIFAGDNEQFF
TGTGCCAGCAGCTCAGGGATATTCGCGGGAGACAATGAGCAGTTCTTC
>TRBD2|TRBV7-6|TRBJ2-2|.
CASSPVGTSSHTGELFF
TGTGCCAGCAGCCCAGTCGGGACTAGCAGCCACACCGGGGAGCTGTTTTTT
>TRBD2|TRBV27|TRBJ2-3|.
CASSPPLGREAVTQYF
TGTGCCAGCAGTCCGCCCCTGGGGCGGGAGGCCGTTACGCAGTATTTT
>.|TRBV20-1|TRBJ1-3|.
CSASTGPSGNTIYF
TGCAGTGCTAGTACAGGGCCATCTGGAAACACCATATATTTT
>.|TRBV7-3|TRBJ1-1|.
CASSLIPVFGAGKIPEAFF
TGTGCCAGCAGCTTAATACCTGTTTTTGGGGCAGGGAAGATCCCTGAAGCTTTCTTT
>TRBD1|TRBV7-2|TRBJ1-2|.
CASSLRTGVNYGYTF
TGTGCCAGCAGCCTTCGGACAGGAGTCAACTATGGCTACACCTTC
>.|TRBV18|TRBJ2-3|.
CASSPSSSASTDTQYF
TGTGCCAGCTCACCAAGCTCGAGCGCGAGCACAGATACGCAGTATTTT
>.|TRBV3-1/TRBV3-2|TRBJ2-1|.
CASSRSAGTYNEQFF
TGTGCCAGCAGCCGCTCCGCCGGGACCTACAATGAGCAGTTCTTC
>TRBD1|TRBV5-1|TRBJ2-3|.
CASSLTGTGTDTQYF
TGCGCCAGCAGCTTAACCGGGACAGGCACAGATACGCAGTATTTT
>.|TRBV18|TRBJ2-1|.
CASSPPGGGGSSYNEQFF
TGTGCCAGCTCACCACCAGGAGGGGGGGGGAGCTCCTACAATGAGCAGTTCTTC
>TRBD1|TRBV6-5|TRBJ2-7|few
CASSSPGQGNEQYF
TGTGCCAGCAGTTCCCCGGGACAGGGGAACGAGCAGTACTTC